These T cell receptor beta chains were read from a single sample in a study of T cells in tuberculosis. Clones were sequenced by immunoSEQ multiplex PCR, and TCRdb holds only the in-frame ones, with some missing. The table has 25,000 to 35,000 clones, roughly 96% seen once. The sequencing sample was made of PBMCs. The source of these receptors is a donor aged 10 to 29 with latent tuberculosis or without tuberculosis infection. Each CDR3 is given without its conserved first and last residue. The D gene is left open where the match is weak.

TRBV5-6 | TRBD1 | ASSLTGAIDGYT
TRBV11-2 | NA | ASRGRRGPPTGELF
TRBV4-3 | TRBD1 | ASSQDSTGPYGYT
TRBV13 | TRBD1 | ASSQSRTGRRTEAF
TRBV18 | NA | ASSPPYGAEAF
TRBV5-4 | TRBD1 | ASSLTGTGAKNIQY
TRBV7-8 | TRBD2 | ASSRGLAAYEQY
TRBV4-1 | NA | ASSQDFRGLVYGQPQH
TRBV6-5 | NA | ASSYYGLTAGQF
TRBV5-4 | NA | ASSFSSGGYEQY
TRBV6-6 | TRBD2 | ASSSSGGSPYNEQF
TRBV4-1 | TRBD2 | ASSHVMASGASYNEQF
TRBV9 | NA | ASSPGGTNYGYT
TRBV9 | NA | ASSVAAGAVRGYT
TRBV4-1 | TRBD2 | ASSFTSGDFVEQY
TRBV5-1 | TRBD1 | ASRRDRGQNGYT
TRBV14 | TRBD1 | ASSMGQAYGYT
TRBV27 | NA | ASSYRDEQY
TRBV27 | NA | ASSLQGGVQDGYT
TRBV10-2 | TRBD2 | ASSEPSGLFTDTQY
TRBV6-6 | TRBD1 | ASSYEGAYGYT
TRBV15 | TRBD1 | ATSGLTGGDGYT
TRBV29-1 | NA | SGLSNTEAF
TRBV5-1 | NA | ASSFSPRETQY
TRBV7-9 | NA | ALGRGGGNQPQH
TRBV11-2 | NA | ASSLVRGPNTEAF
TRBV4-3 | NA | ASSQEGRSTDTQY
TRBV11-1 | NA | ASSLAHYTGELF
TRBV5-4 | NA | ASSLLGEYTDTQY
TRBV4-1 | TRBD2 | ASSQELAGTGELF
TRBV6-4 | TRBD2 | ASSETLAGGNEQF
TRBV29-1 | NA | SASSGGPEAF
TRBV7-2 | TRBD1 | ASSFPGTVFSYEQY
TRBV11-2 | NA | ASSLWNQADPSYEQY
TRBV15 | NA | ATSRVKSANYGYT
TRBV7-2 | TRBD2 | ASSIGTSGTYEQY
TRBV5-1 | NA | ASSLNARQETQY
TRBV5-1 | NA | ASSLITRQGTDTQY
TRBV5-1 | TRBD2 | ASSPGLAGASFGRF